This T cell receptor (beta chain) was obtained from a study of T-cell memory formation after mild COVID-19. The table lists this clonotype with a few counts. Constant-segment primers were used for 5'RACE, and the resulting TCR alpha and TCR beta cDNA libraries carried sample barcodes and UMIs. TCRdb redid the calling of the 5' RACE reads with MiXCR, one entry per CDR3 protein. Of 350,000 to 500,000 distinct CDR3 sequences in the sample, less than 25% were seen once. CDR1 SGHRS and CDR2 YFSETQ come from the germline V gene. The germline V and J ends were trimmed by 5 bases and 8 bases, with 15 bases remaining between them. The CDR3 covers 13 residues.

This sequence originates from an adult woman who had mild COVID-19 (a few samples of this study predate the infection). Cell type and time point are not known. The genes are TRBV5-1 and TRBJ2-3; maybe TRBD2 (5 bases). The source material was PBMCs or a T cell subset sorted from them (not recorded which). The CDR3 loop reads CASSSRASGTQYF. CDR3 coding DNA: TGCGCCAGCAGTTCGCGGGCCTCCGGTACGCAGTATTTT.